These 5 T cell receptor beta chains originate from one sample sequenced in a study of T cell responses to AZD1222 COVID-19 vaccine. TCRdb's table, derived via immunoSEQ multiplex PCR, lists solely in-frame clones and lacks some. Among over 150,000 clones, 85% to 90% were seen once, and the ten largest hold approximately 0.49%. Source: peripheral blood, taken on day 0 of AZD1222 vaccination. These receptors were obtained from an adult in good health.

This CDR3 is CASSEQGGTEAFF. For the CDR3, the DNA is TGCGCCAGCAGTGAACAGGGAGGCACTGAAGCTTTCTTT. This chain uses TRBV10-1 with TRBJ1-1; tentatively, D is TRBD1 (6 bases). The V and J ends lost 3 bases and 4 bases respectively, with 9 bases between them. The CDR3 length is 13 residues. Germline loops: CDR1 WNHNN, CDR2 SYGVQD (reference sequence).

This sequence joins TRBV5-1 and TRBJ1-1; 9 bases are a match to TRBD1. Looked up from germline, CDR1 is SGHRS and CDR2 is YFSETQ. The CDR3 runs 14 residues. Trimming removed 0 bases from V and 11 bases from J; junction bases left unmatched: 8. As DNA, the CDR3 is TGCGCCAGCAGCTTGGCGGGACAGGGTATGGAGGCTTTCTTT. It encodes CASSLAGQGMEAFF. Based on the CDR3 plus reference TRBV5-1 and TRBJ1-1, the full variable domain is KAGVTQTPRYLIKTRGQQVTLSCSPISGHRSVSWYQQTPGQGLQFLFEYFSETQRNKGNFPGRFSGRQFSNSRSEMNVSTLELGDSALYLCASSLAGQGMEAFFGQGTRLTVV.

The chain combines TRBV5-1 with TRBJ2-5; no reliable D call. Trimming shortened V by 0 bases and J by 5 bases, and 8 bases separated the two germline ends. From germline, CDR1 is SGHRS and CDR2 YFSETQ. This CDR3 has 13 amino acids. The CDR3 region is CASSLDVIETQYF. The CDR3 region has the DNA TGCGCCAGCAGCTTGGACGTTATCGAGACCCAGTACTTC.

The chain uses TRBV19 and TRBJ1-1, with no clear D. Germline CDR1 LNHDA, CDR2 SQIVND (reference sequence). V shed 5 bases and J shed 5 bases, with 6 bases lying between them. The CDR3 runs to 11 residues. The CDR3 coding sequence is TGTGCCAGTAGTGGGTGGACTGAAGCTTTCTTT. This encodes CASSGWTEAFF.

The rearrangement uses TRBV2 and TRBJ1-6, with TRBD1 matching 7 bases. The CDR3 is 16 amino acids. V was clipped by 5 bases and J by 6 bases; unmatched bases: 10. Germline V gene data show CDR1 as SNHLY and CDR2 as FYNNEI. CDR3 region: CASSQTGWFVNSPLHF. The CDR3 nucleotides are TGTGCCAGCAGTCAGACAGGGTGGTTTGTTAATTCACCCCTCCACTTT.